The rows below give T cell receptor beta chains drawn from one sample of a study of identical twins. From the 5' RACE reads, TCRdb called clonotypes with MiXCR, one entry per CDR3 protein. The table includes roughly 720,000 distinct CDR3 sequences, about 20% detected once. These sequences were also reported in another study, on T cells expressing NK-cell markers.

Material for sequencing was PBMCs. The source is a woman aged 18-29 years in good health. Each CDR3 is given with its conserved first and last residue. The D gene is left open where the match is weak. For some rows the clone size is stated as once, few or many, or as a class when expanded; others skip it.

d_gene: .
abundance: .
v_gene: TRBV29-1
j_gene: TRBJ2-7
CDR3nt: TGCAGCGTCCGAGGGGGGAGGAGATACTACGAGCAGTACTTC
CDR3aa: CSVRGGRRYYEQYF

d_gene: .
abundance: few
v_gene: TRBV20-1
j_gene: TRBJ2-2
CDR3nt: TGCAGTGCCTATCAGGGACTGACTAACACCGGGGAGCTGTTTTTT
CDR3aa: CSAYQGLTNTGELFF

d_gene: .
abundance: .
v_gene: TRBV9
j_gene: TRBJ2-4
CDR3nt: TGTGCCAGCAGCGTCCAAGCCGGGAACATTCAGTACTTC
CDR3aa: CASSVQAGNIQYF

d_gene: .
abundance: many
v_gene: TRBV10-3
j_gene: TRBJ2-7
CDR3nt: TGTGCCATCAGTGCGACCTACGAGCAGTACTTC
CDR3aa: CAISATYEQYF

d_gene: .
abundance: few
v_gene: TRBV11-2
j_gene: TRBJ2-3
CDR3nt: TGTGCCAGCAGCTTAGGTACACTGAGTACGCAGTATTTT
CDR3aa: CASSLGTLSTQYF

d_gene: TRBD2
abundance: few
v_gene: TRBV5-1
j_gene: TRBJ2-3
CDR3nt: TGCGCCAGCAGCTCGGGGGGGACTTTTGATACGCAGTATTTT
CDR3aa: CASSSGGTFDTQYF

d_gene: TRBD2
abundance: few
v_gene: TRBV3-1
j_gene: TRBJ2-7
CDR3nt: TGTGCCAGCAGCCCCCGGCGGGGGAGAGGCGGGAGTTACGAGCAGTACTTC
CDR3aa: CASSPRRGRGGSYEQYF

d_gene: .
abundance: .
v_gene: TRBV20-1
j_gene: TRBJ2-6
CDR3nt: TGCAGTGCTAGAGGTGGATCTGGGGCCAACGTCCTGACTTTC
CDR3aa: CSARGGSGANVLTF

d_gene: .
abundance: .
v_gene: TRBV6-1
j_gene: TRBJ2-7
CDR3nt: TGTGCCAGCAGTCCCCAGTCCCACCTCTACGAGCAGTACTTC
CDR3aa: CASSPQSHLYEQYF

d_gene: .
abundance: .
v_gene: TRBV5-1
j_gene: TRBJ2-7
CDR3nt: TGCGCCAGCAGCCCGGACGCCTTCTCCTACGAGCAGTACTTC
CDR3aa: CASSPDAFSYEQYF

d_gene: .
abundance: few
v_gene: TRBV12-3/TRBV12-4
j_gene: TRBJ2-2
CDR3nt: TGTGCCAGCAGTTTTAACCCACAGATAGCGGTGCCCACCGGGGAGCTGTTTTTT
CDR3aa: CASSFNPQIAVPTGELFF

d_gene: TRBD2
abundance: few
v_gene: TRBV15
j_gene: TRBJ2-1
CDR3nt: TGTGCCACCAGCAGAGGCCGGACTAGCGGGAGTCTTGAGCAGTTCTTC
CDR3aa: CATSRGRTSGSLEQFF

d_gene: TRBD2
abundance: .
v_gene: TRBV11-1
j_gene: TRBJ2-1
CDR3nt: TGTGCCAGCAGCCGAAGACTAGCGGGGGAGTCTAGCTCCTACAATGAGCAGTTCTTC
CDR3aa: CASSRRLAGESSSYNEQFF

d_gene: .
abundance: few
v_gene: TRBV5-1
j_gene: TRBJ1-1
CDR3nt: TGCGCCAGCAGAGACGGGGCCGAAGCTTTCTTT
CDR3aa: CASRDGAEAFF

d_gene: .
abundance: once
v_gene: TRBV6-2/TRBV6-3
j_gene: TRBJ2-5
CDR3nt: TGTGCCAGCAGTTTTGAACGGAGGGAGACCCAGTACTTC
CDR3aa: CASSFERRETQYF

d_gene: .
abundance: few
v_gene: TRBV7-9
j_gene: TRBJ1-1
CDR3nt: TGTGCCAGCAGCAACGAAGTGGAAGTATTT
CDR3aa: CASSNEVEVF

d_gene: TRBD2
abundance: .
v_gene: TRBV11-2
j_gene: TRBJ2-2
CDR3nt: TGTGCCAGCAGCTTAGTGGGACTAGCGGGAGCGAACACCGGGGAGCTGTTTTTT
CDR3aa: CASSLVGLAGANTGELFF

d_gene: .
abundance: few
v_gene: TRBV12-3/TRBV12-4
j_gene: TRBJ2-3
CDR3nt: TGTGCCAGCAGTCCCGGCTACTCAAGTCCCACAGATACGCAGTATTTT
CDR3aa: CASSPGYSSPTDTQYF

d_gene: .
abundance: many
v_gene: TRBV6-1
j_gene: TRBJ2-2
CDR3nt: TGTGCCAGCAGCAGCTCGAACACCGGGGAGCTGTTTTTT
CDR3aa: CASSSSNTGELFF

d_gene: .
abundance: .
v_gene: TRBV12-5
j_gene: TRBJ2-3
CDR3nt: TGTGCTAGTGGTTTCCCACAGGGTCTAGGGTCAGAGGATACGCAGTATTTT
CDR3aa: CASGFPQGLGSEDTQYF

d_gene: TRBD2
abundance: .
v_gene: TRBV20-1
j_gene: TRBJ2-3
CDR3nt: TGCAGTGTGTCGGCGGGAGGGAGTGGGACGCAGTATTTT
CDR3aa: CSVSAGGSGTQYF

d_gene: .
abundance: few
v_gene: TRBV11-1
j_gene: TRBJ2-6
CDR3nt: TGTGCCAGCAGCTTAACAGAGACTGGGGCCAACGTCCTGACTTTC
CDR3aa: CASSLTETGANVLTF

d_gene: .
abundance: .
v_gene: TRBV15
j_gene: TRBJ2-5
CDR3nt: TGTGCCACCAGTAGGACAGCGGGAGAGACCCAGTACTTC
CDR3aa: CATSRTAGETQYF

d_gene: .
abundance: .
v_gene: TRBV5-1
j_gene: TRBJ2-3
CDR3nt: TGCGCCAGCAGCCGGACCCTGGGCACAGATACGCAGTATTTT
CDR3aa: CASSRTLGTDTQYF

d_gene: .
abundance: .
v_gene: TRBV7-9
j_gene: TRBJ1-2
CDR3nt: TGTGCCAGCAGCTTCTGGACAAATCCTAACTATGGCTACACCTTC
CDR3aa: CASSFWTNPNYGYTF

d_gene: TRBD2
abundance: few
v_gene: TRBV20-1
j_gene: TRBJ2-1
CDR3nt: TGCAGTGCTCTACTAGCGGGCGAGCAGTTCTTC
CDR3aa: CSALLAGEQFF

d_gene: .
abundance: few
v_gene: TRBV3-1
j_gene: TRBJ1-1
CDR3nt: TGTGCCAGCAGCCGCACCGGGACGAGGAGGACTGAAGCTTTCTTT
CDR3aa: CASSRTGTRRTEAFF

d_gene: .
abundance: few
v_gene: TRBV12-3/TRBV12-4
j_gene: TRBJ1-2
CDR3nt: TGTGCCAGCAGCGACAGCCCGTATGGCTACACCTTC
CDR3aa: CASSDSPYGYTF

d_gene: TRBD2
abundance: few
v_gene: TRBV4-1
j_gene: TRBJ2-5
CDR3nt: TGCGCCAGCAGCCAAGTACTGGCTAGCGGGAGCTTTCCCCAAGAGACCCAGTACTTC
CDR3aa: CASSQVLASGSFPQETQYF

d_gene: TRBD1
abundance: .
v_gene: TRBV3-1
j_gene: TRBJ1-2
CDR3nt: TGTGCCAGCAGCCATGCGGACAGGGGGCAAGGCTACACCTTC
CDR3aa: CASSHADRGQGYTF

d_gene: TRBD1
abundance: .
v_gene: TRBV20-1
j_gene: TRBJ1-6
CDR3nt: TGCAGTGCTAGAGAAAGCGGGACAGGTAGAAATTCACCCCTCCACTTT
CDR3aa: CSARESGTGRNSPLHF

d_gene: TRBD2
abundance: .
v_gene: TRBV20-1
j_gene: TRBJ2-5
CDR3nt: TGCAGTGCTAGTCTGTCAGCGGGGGGGCGGCAAGAGACCCAGTACTTC
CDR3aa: CSASLSAGGRQETQYF

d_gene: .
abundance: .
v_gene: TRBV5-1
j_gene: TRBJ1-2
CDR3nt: TGCGCCAGCAGCTTGTTCCTTGACTATGGCTACACCTTC
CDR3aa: CASSLFLDYGYTF

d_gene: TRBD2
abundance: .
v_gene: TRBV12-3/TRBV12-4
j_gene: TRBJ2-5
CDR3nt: TGTGCCAGCAACCAGGGACTAGCGGGAGGGGAGACCCAGTACTTC
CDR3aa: CASNQGLAGGETQYF

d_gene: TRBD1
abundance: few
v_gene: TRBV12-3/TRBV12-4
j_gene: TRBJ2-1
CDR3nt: TGTGCCAGCACCGGGACAGGGTTTCGACATGAGCAGTTCTTC
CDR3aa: CASTGTGFRHEQFF

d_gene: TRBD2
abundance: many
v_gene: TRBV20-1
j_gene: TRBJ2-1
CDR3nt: TGCAGTGCTTTAGCGGGAGGACCTTACAATGAGCAGTTCTTC
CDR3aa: CSALAGGPYNEQFF

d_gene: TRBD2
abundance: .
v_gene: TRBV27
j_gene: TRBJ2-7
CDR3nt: TGTGCCAGCAGTGAGACTAGCGGGATACCCTCCTACGAGCAGTACTTC
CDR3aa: CASSETSGIPSYEQYF

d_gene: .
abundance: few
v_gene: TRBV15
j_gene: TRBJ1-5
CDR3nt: TGTGCCACCAGCAGAGATACGGGAAATCAGCCCCAGCATTTT
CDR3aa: CATSRDTGNQPQHF

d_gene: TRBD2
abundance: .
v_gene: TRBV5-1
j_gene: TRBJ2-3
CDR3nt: TGCGCCAGCAGCTCGGCTGGGACTAGCGTGGCAGATACGCAGTATTTT
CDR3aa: CASSSAGTSVADTQYF

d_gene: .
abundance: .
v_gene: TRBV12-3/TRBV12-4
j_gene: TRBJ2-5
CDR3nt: TGTGCCAGCAGTTTCAACGACCAAGAGACCCAGTACTTC
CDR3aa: CASSFNDQETQYF

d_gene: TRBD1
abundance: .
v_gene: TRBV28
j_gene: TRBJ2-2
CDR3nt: TGTGCCAGCAACCAGGGGGCGCGGGTTAACACCGGGGAGCTGTTTTTT
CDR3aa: CASNQGARVNTGELFF

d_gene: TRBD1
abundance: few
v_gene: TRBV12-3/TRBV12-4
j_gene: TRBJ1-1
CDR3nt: TGTGCCAGCAGAAGGACAGGGGGCGAATCTGAAGCTTTCTTT
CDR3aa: CASRRTGGESEAFF

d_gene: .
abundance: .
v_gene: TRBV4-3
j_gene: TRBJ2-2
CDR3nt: TGCGCCAGCAGCCAAGATACGTACTTCCAACCGAACACCGGGGAGCTGTTTTTT
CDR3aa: CASSQDTYFQPNTGELFF

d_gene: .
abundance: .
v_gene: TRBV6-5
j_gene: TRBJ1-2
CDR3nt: TGTGCCAGCAGTTACGGGCCCCAGCCTCACTATGGCTACACCTTC
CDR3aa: CASSYGPQPHYGYTF

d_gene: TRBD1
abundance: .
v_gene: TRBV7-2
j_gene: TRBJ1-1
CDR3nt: TGTGCCAGCAGTTATCAGGGGGGGCTGAACACTGAAGCTTTCTTT
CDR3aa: CASSYQGGLNTEAFF

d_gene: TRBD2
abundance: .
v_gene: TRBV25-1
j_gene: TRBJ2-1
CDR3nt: TGTGCCAGCAGACCCCGAGCGGGGAATGAGCAGTTCTTC
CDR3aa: CASRPRAGNEQFF

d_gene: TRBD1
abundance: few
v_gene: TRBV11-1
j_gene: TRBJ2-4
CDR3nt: TGTGCCAGCAGCCCCCTCCGCTGGCGGACAGGCCACGTAGCCAAAAACATTCAGTACTTC
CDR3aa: CASSPLRWRTGHVAKNIQYF

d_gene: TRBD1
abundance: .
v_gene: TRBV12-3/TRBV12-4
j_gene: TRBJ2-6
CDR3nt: TGTGCCAGCACCACCGGGACAGAGAAAACTGGGGCCAACGTCCTGACTTTC
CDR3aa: CASTTGTEKTGANVLTF

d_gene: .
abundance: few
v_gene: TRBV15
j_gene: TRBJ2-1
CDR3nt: TGTGCCACCAGCAGACAGGGGGGCAATGAGCAGTTCTTC
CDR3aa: CATSRQGGNEQFF

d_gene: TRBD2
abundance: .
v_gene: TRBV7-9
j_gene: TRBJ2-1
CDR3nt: TGTGCCACCCAACTAGCGGGAGGGAACAATGAGCAGTTCTTC
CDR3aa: CATQLAGGNNEQFF

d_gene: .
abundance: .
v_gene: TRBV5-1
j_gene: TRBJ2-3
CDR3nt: TGCGCCAGCAGCGCTGATACTAGCACAGATACGCAGTATTTT
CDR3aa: CASSADTSTDTQYF

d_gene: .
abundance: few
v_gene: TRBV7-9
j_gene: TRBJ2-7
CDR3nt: TGTGCCAGCTTACACGGACCCGGGGGCGAGCAGTACTTC
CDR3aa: CASLHGPGGEQYF

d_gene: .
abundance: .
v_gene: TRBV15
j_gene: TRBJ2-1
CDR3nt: TGTGCCACCAGCCCCAAAGGCGGGGCGTACAATGAGCAGTTCTTC
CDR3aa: CATSPKGGAYNEQFF

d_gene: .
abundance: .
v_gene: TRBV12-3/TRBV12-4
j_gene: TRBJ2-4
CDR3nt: TGTGCCAGCAGTTCCGGGGGCAGAGGCAAAAACATTCAGTACTTC
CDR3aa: CASSSGGRGKNIQYF